The clone carrying this T cell receptor beta chain showed up many times. Its antigen remains unknown. Hyperthyroidism patients, aged 18 to 65, were newly diagnosed, under 2 months' duration. Clinical symptoms, serum thyroxine, TRAb, thyroid ultrasound and orbital computed tomography were relied on for diagnosis. Researchers took RNA transcripts and amplified TCR beta CDR3 regions from them. After a first-round RT-PCR with HTBI primers, a second-round multiplex PCR was run. TCRdb called the multiplex PCR reads again in MiXCR, with one record for every CDR3 protein. The data hold about 380,000 distinct CDR3 sequences, with approximately 15% observed a single time. This record comes from a study of Graves' ophthalmopathy and Graves' hyperthyroidism. Study outcomes and limitations: Detection in blood was also observed for most expanded thyroid clonotypes above 0.001 frequency. For separating ophthalmopathy from stable hyperthyroidism, a 13-signature model gave 87.88% sensitivity and roughly 78% specificity.

CDR3 length: 18 residues. Per germline, CDR1 MNHEY and CDR2 SVGEGT. Trimming at V came to 4 bases and at J to 1 base, leaving 15 bases not matched to a gene. This chain links TRBV6-2 or TRBV6-3 with TRBJ2-7, with TRBD1 identical over 8 bases. Sequencing was done on a sample of peripheral blood. This sequence was found in a woman aged 18-29 years with stable Graves' hyperthyroidism. CDR3 DNA: TGTGCCAGCAGTTCCACCGACAGGGGACGGGAGTGGTCCTACGAGCAGTACTTC. The encoded protein is CASSSTDRGREWSYEQYF.